Sequencing of this TCR beta chain was carried out in a study of OX40 agonist ivuxolimab in advanced cancers. The overall study: Averaging roughly 60 years in age, with a range of 23 to 79, the cohort was about 86% male. The study reported partial responses in three patients: one hepatocellular carcinoma, two cutaneous melanoma.

Blood sampling was done at baseline, cycle 4 day 1, and cycle 7 day 1. Here immunoSEQ multiplex PCR was the method, and the copy in TCRdb shows in-frame clones only, minus some. The sample includes tens of thousands of clones, roughly 88% of them seen just once. The receptor comes from an adult with an advanced solid tumor such as melanoma, head and neck, liver or kidney cancer. This specimen consisted of CD4+ or CD8+ T cells sorted from blood, obtained in a trial of the OX40 agonist ivuxolimab.

CDR3 amino acids: CASSVSGGPQFF. DNA for the CDR3: TGTGCCAGCAGCGTTAGCGGGGGCCCGCAGTTCTTC. The rearrangement links TRBV9 to TRBJ2-1, with TRBD2 identical over 9 bases. Germline V gene lookup returns CDR1 SGDLS and CDR2 YYNGEE. J gave up 12 bases and V 2 bases, and 3 bases lay outside the gene matches. The CDR3 runs to 12 residues. Full variable domain (rest looked up from reference TRBV9 and TRBJ2-1): DSGVTQTPKHLITATGQRVTLRCSPRSGDLSVYWYQQSLDQGLQFLIQYYNGEERAKGNILERFSAQQFPDLHSELNLSSLELGDSALYFCASSVSGGPQFFGPGTRLTVL.